This TCR beta chain was obtained from a study of monozygotic twins with inflammatory bowel disease. Germline CDR1 and CDR2: GTSNPN and SVGIG (reference sequence). This CDR3 contains 13 residues. Eight reactions per sample, run separately, yielded cDNA. UMIs bearing a 6-nucleotide sample barcode were added through template switching. TCRdb re-called the 5' RACE reads and gives one entry per CDR3 protein, without DNA. This listing includes about 330,000 distinct CDR3 sequences. This TCR derives from a human donor with ulcerative colitis or Crohn's disease, or a healthy co-twin of an affected twin (not recorded which). Input material: blood. The V gene is TRBV30, the J gene TRBJ1-1. The CDR3 loop reads CAWSSDRNTEAFF.